Described below is a single T cell receptor (beta chain) sequence and its context. Produced via immunoSEQ multiplex PCR; TCRdb's table is partial and in-frame only. The sample includes about 87,000 clones, 70% to 90% seen only once; the top ten take 4% to 5.5%. The CDR3 is 15 amino acids. The V gene end was trimmed by 4 bases and the J gene end by 7 bases; junction bases not matched to a gene: 5. Germline V gene data show CDR1 as SGDLS and CDR2 as YYNGEE. These data originate in a study of blood T cell repertoires in COVID-19. The receptor was derived from a man aged 35-49 years with acute or convalescent COVID-19. The sample consisted of peripheral blood. The chain has TRBV9 and TRBJ2-1, with 13 nucleotides matching TRBD2. DNA of the CDR3: TGTGCCAGCAGCACCGGGACTAGCGGGAAAAATGAGCAGTTCTTC. Translated: CASSTGTSGKNEQFF.